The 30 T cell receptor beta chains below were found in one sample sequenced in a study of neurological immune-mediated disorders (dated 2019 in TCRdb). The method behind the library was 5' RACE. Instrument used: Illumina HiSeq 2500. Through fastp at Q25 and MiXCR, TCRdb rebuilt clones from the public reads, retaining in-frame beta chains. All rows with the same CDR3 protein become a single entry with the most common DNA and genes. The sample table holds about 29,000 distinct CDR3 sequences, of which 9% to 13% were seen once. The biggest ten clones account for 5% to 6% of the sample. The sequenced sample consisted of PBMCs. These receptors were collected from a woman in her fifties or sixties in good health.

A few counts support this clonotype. The CDR3 nucleotides are TGTGCCACCAGTGATCTACCCGCGGATGAGCAGTTCTTC. Its translation is CATSDLPADEQFF. The rearrangement joins TRBV24-1 to TRBJ2-1; no clear D gene. The germline V gene has CDR1 KGHDR and CDR2 SFDVKD. The V gene lost 3 bases and the J gene lost 8 bases, with 10 bases spanning the gap. The CDR3 loop spans 13 amino acids.

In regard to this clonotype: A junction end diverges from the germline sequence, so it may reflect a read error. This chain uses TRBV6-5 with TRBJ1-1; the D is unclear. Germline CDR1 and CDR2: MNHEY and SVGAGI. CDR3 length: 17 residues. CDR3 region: CDSSYSAGRKSGTEAFF. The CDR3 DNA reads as TGTGACAGCAGTTACTCAGCGGGTCGAAAATCGGGCACTGAAGCTTTCTTT.

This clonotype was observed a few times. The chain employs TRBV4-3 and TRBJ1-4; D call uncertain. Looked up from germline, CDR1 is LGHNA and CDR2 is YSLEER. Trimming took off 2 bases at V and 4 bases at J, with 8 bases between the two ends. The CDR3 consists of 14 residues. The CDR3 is CASSQNGLNEKLFF. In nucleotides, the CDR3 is TGCGCCAGCAGCCAAAACGGCCTTAATGAAAAACTGTTTTTT.

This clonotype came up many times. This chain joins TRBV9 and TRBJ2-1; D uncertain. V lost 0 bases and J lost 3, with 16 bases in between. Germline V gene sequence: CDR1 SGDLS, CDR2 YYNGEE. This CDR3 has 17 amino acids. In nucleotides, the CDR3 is TGTGCCAGCAGCGTAGCCCCTTGGGCCAGACTCTACAATGAGCAGTTCTTC. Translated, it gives CASSVAPWARLYNEQFF.

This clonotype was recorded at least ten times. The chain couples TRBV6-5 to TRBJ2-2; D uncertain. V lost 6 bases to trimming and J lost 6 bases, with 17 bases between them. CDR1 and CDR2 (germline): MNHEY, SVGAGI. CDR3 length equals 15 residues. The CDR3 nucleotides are TGTGCCAGCAGAAGGGCCATCAGAGGCGCCGGGGAGCTGTTTTTT. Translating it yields CASRRAIRGAGELFF.

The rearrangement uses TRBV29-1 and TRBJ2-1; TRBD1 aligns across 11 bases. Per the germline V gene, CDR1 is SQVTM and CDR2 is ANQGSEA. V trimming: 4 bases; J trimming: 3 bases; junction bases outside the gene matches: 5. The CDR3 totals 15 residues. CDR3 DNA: TGCAGCGTTGGGGTTGGGACAGGGGGCTACAATGAGCAGTTCTTC. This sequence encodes CSVGVGTGGYNEQFF.

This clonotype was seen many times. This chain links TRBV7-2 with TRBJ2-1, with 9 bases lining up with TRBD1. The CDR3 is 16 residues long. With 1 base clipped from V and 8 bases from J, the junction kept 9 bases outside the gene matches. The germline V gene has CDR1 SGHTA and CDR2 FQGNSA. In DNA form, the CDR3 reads TGTGCCAGCAGCTTAGTATGGGACAGGGCGACGCATGAGCAGTTCTTC. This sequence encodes CASSLVWDRATHEQFF.

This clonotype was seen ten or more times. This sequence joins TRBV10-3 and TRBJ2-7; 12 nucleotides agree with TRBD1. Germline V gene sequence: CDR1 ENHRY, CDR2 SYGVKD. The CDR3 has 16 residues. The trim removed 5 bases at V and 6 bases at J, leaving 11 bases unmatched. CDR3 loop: CAISLTSGTGGGEQYF. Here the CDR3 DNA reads TGTGCCATCAGTCTAACCTCCGGGACAGGGGGCGGCGAGCAGTACTTC.

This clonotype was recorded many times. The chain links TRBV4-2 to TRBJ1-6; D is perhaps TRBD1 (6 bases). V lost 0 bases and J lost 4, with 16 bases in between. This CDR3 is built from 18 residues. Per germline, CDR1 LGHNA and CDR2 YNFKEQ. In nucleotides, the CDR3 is TGTGCCAGCAGCCAAGATGGGCCCCTGGGGGCTTATAATTCACCCCTCCACTTT. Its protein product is CASSQDGPLGAYNSPLHF.

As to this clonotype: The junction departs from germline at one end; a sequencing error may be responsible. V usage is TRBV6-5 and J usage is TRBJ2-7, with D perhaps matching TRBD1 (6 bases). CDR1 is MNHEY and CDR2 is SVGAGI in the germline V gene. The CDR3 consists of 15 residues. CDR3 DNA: TGTGCCAGCAGTTACTCAGGGACACGGGGCTACGAGCAGCACTTC. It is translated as CASSYSGTRGYEQHF.

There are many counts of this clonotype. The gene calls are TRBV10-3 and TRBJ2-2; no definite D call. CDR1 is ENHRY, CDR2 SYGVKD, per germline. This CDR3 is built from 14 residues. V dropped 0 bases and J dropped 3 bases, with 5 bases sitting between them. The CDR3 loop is CAISESFDTGELFF. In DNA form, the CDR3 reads TGTGCCATCAGTGAGTCGTTTGACACCGGGGAGCTGTTTTTT.

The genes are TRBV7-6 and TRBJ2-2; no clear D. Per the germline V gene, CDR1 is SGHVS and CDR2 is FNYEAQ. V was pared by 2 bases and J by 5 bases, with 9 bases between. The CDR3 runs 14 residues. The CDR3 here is CASSLQDRTGELFF. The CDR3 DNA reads TGTGCCAGCAGCTTACAGGATAGGACCGGGGAGCTGTTTTTT.

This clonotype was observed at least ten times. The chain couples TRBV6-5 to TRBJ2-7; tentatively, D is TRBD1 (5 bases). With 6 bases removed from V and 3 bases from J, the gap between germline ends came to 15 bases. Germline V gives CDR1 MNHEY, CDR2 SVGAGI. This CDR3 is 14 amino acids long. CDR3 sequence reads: CASSPGQGGYEQYF. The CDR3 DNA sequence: TGTGCCAGCAGCCCTGGACAAGGTGGCTACGAGCAGTACTTC.

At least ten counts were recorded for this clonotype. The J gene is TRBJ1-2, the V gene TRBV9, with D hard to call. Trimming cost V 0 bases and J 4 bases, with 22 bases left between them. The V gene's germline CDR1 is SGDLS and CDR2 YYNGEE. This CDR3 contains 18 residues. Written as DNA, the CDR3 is TGTGCCAGCAGCGTAGATCTTGTAGTGGGATTCCAGAGCTATGGCTACACCTTC. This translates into CASSVDLVVGFQSYGYTF.

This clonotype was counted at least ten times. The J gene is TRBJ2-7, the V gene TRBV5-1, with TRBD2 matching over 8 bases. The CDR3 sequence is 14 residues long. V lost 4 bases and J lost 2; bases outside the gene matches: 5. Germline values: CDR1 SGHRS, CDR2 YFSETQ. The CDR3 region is CASSPAGDTYEQYF. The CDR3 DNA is TGCGCCAGCAGCCCAGCGGGGGATACCTACGAGCAGTACTTC.

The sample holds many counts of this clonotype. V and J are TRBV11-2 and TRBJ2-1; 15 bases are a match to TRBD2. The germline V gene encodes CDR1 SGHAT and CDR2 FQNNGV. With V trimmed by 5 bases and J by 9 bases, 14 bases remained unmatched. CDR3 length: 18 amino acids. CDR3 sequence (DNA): TGTGCCAGCAGCCTGGGGACTAGCGGGGGGAGTGGACTGGGTGAGCAGTTCTTC. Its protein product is CASSLGTSGGSGLGEQFF.

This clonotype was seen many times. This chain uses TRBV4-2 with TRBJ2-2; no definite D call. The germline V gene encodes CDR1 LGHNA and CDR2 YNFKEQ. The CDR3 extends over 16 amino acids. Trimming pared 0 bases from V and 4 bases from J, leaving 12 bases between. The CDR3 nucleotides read TGTGCCAGCAGCCAAGAAGTTGGGTTATCCACCGGGGAGCTGTTTTTT. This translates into CASSQEVGLSTGELFF.

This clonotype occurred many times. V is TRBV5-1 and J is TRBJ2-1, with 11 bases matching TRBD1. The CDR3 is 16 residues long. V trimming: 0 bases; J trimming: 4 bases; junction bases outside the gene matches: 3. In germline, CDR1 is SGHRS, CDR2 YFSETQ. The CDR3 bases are TGCGCCAGCAGCTTGGAAGGACAGGGGGCGTACAATGAGCAGTTCTTC. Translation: CASSLEGQGAYNEQFF.

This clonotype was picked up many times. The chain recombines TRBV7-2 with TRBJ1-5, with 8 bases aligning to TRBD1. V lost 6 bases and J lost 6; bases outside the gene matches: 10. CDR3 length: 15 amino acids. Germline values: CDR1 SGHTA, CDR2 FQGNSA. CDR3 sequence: CASSLGQGNSQPQHF. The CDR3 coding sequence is TGTGCCAGCAGTCTCGGACAGGGTAACAGTCAGCCCCAGCATTTT.

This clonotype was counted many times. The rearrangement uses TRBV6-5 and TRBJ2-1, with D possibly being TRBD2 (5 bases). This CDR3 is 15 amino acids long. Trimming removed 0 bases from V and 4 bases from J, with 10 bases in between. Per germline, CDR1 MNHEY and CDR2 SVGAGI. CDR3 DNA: TGTGCCAGCAGTTACTCGCCGCGGACTTACAATGAGCAGTTCTTC. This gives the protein CASSYSPRTYNEQFF.

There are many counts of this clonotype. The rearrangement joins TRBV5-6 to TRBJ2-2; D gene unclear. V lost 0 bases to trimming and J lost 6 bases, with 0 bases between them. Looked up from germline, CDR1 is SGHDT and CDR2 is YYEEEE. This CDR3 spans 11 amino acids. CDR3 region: CASSLAGELFF. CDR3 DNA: TGTGCCAGCAGCTTGGCCGGGGAGCTGTTTTTT.

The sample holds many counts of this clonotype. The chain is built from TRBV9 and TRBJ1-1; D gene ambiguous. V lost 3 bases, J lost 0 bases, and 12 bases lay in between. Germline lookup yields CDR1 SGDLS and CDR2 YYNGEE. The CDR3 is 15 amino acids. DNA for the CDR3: TGTGCCAGCAGCGACCGCCGACACCTGAACACTGAAGCTTTCTTT. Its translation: CASSDRRHLNTEAFF.

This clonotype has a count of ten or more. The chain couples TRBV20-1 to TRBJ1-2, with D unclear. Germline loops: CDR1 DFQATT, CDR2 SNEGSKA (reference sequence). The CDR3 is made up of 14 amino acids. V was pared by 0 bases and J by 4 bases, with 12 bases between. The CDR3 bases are TGCAGTGCTAGAGATCCGGCCGGGCCCTATGGCTACACCTTC. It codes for CSARDPAGPYGYTF.

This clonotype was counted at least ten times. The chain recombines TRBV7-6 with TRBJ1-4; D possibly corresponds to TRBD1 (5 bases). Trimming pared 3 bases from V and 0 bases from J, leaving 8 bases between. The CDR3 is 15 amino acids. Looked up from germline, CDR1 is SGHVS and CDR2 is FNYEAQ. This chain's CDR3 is CASSFRGATNEKLFF. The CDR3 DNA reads TGTGCCAGCAGCTTTCGAGGGGCAACTAATGAAAAACTGTTTTTT.

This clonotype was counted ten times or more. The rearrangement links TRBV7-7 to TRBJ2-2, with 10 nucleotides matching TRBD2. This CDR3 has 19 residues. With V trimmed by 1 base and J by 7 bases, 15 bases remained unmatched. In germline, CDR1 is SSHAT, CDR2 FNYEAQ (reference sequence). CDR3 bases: TGTGCCAGCAGCTTAGTGCCGGCATTGCCGGGACTAGCGATCGGGGAGCTGTTTTTT. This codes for CASSLVPALPGLAIGELFF.

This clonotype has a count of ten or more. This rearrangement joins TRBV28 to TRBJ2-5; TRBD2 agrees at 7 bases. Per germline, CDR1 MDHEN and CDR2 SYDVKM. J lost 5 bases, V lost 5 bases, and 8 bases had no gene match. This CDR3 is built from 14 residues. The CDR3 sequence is CASSASGGVETQYF. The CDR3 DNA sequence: TGTGCCAGCAGTGCTAGCGGAGGGGTGGAGACCCAGTACTTC.

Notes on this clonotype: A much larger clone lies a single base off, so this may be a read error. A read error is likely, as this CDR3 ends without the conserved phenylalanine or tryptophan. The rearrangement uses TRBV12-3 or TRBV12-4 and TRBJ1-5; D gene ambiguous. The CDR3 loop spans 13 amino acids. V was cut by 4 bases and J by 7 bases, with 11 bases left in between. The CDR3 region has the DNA TGTGCCAGCAGTTCTCGGGGTGGCCAGCCCCAGCATTAT. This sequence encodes CASSSRGGQPQHY.

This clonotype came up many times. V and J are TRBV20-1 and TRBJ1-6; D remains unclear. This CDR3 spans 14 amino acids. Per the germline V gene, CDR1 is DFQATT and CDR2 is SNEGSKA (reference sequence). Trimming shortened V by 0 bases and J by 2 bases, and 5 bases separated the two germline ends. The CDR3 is CSAREQPYNSPLHF. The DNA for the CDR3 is TGCAGTGCTAGAGAACAGCCCTATAATTCACCCCTCCACTTT.

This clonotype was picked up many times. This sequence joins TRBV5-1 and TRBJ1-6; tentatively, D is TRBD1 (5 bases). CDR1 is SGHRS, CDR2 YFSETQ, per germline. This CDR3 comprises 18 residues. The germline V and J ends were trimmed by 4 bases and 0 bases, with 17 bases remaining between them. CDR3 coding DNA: TGCGCCAGCAGCCCAGGGACCTTCTTAAGCTCCTATAATTCACCCCTCCACTTT. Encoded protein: CASSPGTFLSSYNSPLHF. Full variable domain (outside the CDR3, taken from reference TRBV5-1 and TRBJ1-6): KAGVTQTPRYLIKTRGQQVTLSCSPISGHRSVSWYQQTPGQGLQFLFEYFSETQRNKGNFPGRFSGRQFSNSRSEMNVSTLELGDSALYLCASSPGTFLSSYNSPLHFGNGTRLTVT.

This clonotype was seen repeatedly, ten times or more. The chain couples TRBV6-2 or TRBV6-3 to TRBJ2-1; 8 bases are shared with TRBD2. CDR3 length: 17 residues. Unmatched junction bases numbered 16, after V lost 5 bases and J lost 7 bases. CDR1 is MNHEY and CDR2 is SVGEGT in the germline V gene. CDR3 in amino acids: CASSPLPGRGVTNEQFF. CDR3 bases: TGTGCCAGCAGTCCCCTCCCGGGGCGGGGGGTCACGAATGAGCAGTTCTTC.